A selection of T cell receptor beta chains follows, all from one sample in a study of cytomegalovirus exposure and HLA in healthy donors. Profiled with immunoSEQ multiplex PCR; TCRdb holds only in-frame clones, not every one. This sample carries about 76,000 clones, 78% of them seen once, and the ten largest clones take around 9.3%. The sequenced material came from PBMCs. All receptors come from a woman aged 40 to 50 in good health and CMV-seropositive. The CDR3 runs from the conserved cysteine through the conserved F or W. Each record gives: clone size, V gene, D gene, J gene, CDR3 DNA, CDR3 protein. D genes are given only for firm matches. Clone size is not always given. Where it is, it says once, few, many or a class for expanded clones.

.	TRBV9	TRBD2	TRBJ2-1	TGTGCCAGCAGCGTTAGGAGCGGGAGCTCCTACAATGAGCAGTTCTTC	CASSVRSGSSYNEQFF
.	TRBV9	TRBD2	TRBJ2-3	TGTGCCAGCAGCGTTCTAGCGGGGTTGGGAGATACGCAGTATTTT	CASSVLAGLGDTQYF
.	TRBV6-5	.	TRBJ1-1	TGTGCCAGCAGTTACTTACGGGACACTGAAGCTTTCTTT	CASSYLRDTEAFF
.	TRBV30	TRBD2	TRBJ2-7	TGTGCCTGGAGTCCCCTAGCGGGGGTGTCCTACGAGCAGTACTTC	CAWSPLAGVSYEQYF
.	TRBV28	TRBD1	TRBJ1-1	TGTGCCAGCAGACAGGGGTTGGACACTGAAGCTTTCTTT	CASRQGLDTEAFF
.	TRBV7-3	TRBD2	TRBJ2-2	TGTGCCAGCAGCTCCGGTGGGAGCGGGGGGACGAACACCGGGGAGCTGTTTTTT	CASSSGGSGGTNTGELFF
few	TRBV5-1	TRBD1	TRBJ1-2	TGCGCCAGCAGCCCGACAGGGTTAAACTATGGCTACACCTTC	CASSPTGLNYGYTF
.	TRBV5-4	TRBD2	TRBJ2-7	TGTGCCAGCAGCGGGGAGGGGAACTCCTACGAGCAGTACTTC	CASSGEGNSYEQYF
few	TRBV4-1	TRBD1	TRBJ2-2	TGCGCCAGCAGCCACGGAGGGACAGGGTCCCTCGGGGAGCTGTTTTTT	CASSHGGTGSLGELFF
.	TRBV7-2	.	TRBJ2-3	TGTGCCAGCAGCCCCTTTGTAACAGATACGCAGTATTTT	CASSPFVTDTQYF
.	TRBV6-1	.	TRBJ1-2	TGTGCCGTAGGGGGGGGCCCCTATGGCTACACCTTC	CAVGGGPYGYTF
once	TRBV30	.	TRBJ1-1	TGTGCCTGGAGTGGGCAGGTGAACACTGAAGCTTTCTTT	CAWSGQVNTEAFF
.	TRBV19	.	TRBJ1-1	TGTGCCAGTAGCGCGGACAGTACCAACACTGAAGCTTTCTTT	CASSADSTNTEAFF
.	TRBV5-8	.	TRBJ2-7	TGTGCCAGCAGCTCCGGTATTAGGGACACGGACGAGCAGTACTTC	CASSSGIRDTDEQYF
.	TRBV18	.	TRBJ2-7	TGTGCCAGCTCACCAGACAGGGGAGGGGTCGAGCAGTACTTC	CASSPDRGGVEQYF
.	TRBV28	.	TRBJ2-7	TGTGCCAGCAGTGGTCAGACCTACGAGCAGTACTTC	CASSGQTYEQYF
few	TRBV7-9	.	TRBJ1-2	TGTGCCAGCAGCACTTCGGAGGTTGGCTACACCTTC	CASSTSEVGYTF